This is a list of T cell receptor beta chains from one sample in a study of shared clonotypes between healthy human individuals. Method: immunoSEQ multiplex PCR; TCRdb's copy keeps in-frame clones and lacks some. The sample consists of fewer than 3 million clones, 80% to 95% of them appearing once. Sequencing input: naive CD4+ T cells from PBMCs. All receptors derive from a man aged 18 to 30 in good health. Some clones in this sample may be carry-over from other donors' samples. Each CDR3 is given with its conserved first and last residue. The D gene is left open where the match is weak. Some rows mark clone size as missing; the rest say once, few, many or name a class of expanded clone.

NA	TRBV2	TRBJ2-1	NA	CASRERGNEQFF	TGTGCCAGCAGGGAGAGGGGTAATGAGCAGTTCTTC
NA	TRBV7-9	TRBJ2-7	NA	CASSRGPIYEQYF	TGTGCCAGCAGTCGCGGACCAATCTACGAGCAGTACTTC
once	TRBV4-1	TRBJ1-3	NA	CASSQAAASSGNTIYF	TGCGCCAGCAGCCAAGCTGCGGCGAGCTCTGGAAACACCATATATTTT
NA	TRBV7-2	TRBJ1-5	NA	CASSLDSNQPQHF	TGTGCCAGCAGCTTAGACAGCAATCAGCCCCAGCATTTT
once	TRBV9	TRBJ2-5	TRBD2	CASSVASSSGQETQYF	TGTGCCAGCAGCGTAGCGTCTTCTAGCGGGCAAGAGACCCAGTACTTC
NA	TRBV7-9	TRBJ2-1	TRBD2	CASTSSFSEREDEQFF	TGTGCCAGCACCTCCTCTTTTAGTGAGCGGGAGGATGAGCAGTTCTTC
NA	TRBV6-5	TRBJ1-4	NA	CASSYLSGKANEKLFF	TGTGCCAGCAGTTATCTCTCCGGTAAAGCTAATGAAAAACTGTTTTTT
few	TRBV30	TRBJ1-1	NA	CAWSVGMNTEAFF	TGTGCCTGGAGTGTGGGGATGAACACTGAAGCTTTCTTT
once	TRBV9	TRBJ2-1	NA	CASSVGGEIPYNEQFF	TGTGCCAGCAGCGTGGGTGGGGAGATCCCCTACAATGAGCAGTTCTTC
NA	TRBV7-2	TRBJ2-7	TRBD1	CASSERRDRGYEQYF	TGTGCCAGCAGCGAACGTCGGGACAGGGGTTACGAGCAGTACTTC
once	TRBV29-1	TRBJ2-7	NA	CSVDEGTDEQYF	TGCAGCGTTGATGAGGGCACAGACGAGCAGTACTTC
once	TRBV14	TRBJ2-2	NA	CASSPVSGLNTGELFF	TGTGCCAGCAGCCCGGTCAGCGGATTGAACACCGGGGAGCTGTTTTTT
once	TRBV7-9	TRBJ2-1	NA	CASSVTSGTTYNEQFF	TGTGCCAGCAGCGTCACCTCCGGGACGACCTACAATGAGCAGTTCTTC
NA	TRBV5-4	TRBJ1-2	NA	CASSLQGFSYGYTF	TGTGCCAGCAGCCTCCAGGGATTTTCCTATGGCTACACCTTC
NA	TRBV7-2	TRBJ2-3	NA	CASSSEDTQYF	TGTGCCAGCAGCTCGGAAGATACGCAGTATTTT
few	TRBV6-6	TRBJ1-5	NA	CASSVLRQPQHF	TGTGCCAGCAGCGTCCTTCGTCAGCCCCAGCATTTT
NA	TRBV28	TRBJ2-7	TRBD2	CASRTFGLAGAEQYF	TGTGCCAGCAGGACCTTCGGACTAGCGGGGGCTGAGCAGTACTTC
NA	TRBV27	TRBJ2-7	TRBD2	CASARGLAVTYEQYF	TGTGCCAGCGCCCGGGGACTAGCGGTAACCTACGAGCAGTACTTC
NA	TRBV2	TRBJ2-7	NA	CASSGDRGSSYEQYF	TGTGCCAGCAGTGGAGATCGGGGGTCCTCCTACGAGCAGTACTTC
NA	TRBV25-1	TRBJ1-1	NA	CASSDGQGMNTEAFF	TGTGCCAGCAGTGACGGGCAGGGAATGAACACTGAAGCTTTCTTT
NA	TRBV29-1	TRBJ1-2	NA	CSVGGRANYGYTF	TGCAGCGTTGGGGGCAGGGCTAACTATGGCTACACCTTC
once	TRBV7-8	TRBJ2-2	NA	CASSSRDTGELFF	TGTGCCAGCAGCTCCAGGGACACCGGGGAGCTGTTTTTT
NA	TRBV4-1	TRBJ2-7	TRBD2	CASSTRLAVSSYEQYF	TGCGCCAGCAGCACCAGACTAGCGGTGAGCTCCTACGAGCAGTACTTC
NA	TRBV2	TRBJ2-5	NA	CASSEDSQSKETQYF	TGTGCCAGCAGTGAAGATAGTCAGTCCAAAGAGACCCAGTACTTC
NA	TRBV4-2	TRBJ2-1	TRBD2	CASSQPTSGTTNEQFF	TGTGCCAGCAGCCAACCGACTAGCGGCACTACCAATGAGCAGTTCTTC
NA	TRBV2	TRBJ2-1	NA	CASSGVATYNEQFF	TGTGCCAGCAGTGGAGTAGCTACGTACAATGAGCAGTTCTTC
NA	TRBV9	TRBJ2-1	NA	CASTKGPYNEQFF	TGTGCCAGCACCAAGGGTCCCTACAATGAGCAGTTCTTC
NA	TRBV12-5	TRBJ2-7	TRBD1	CASGNSGGHEQYF	TGTGCTAGTGGTAACTCAGGGGGACACGAGCAGTACTTC
NA	TRBV5-1	TRBJ2-7	TRBD2	CASSFSGSFEQYF	TGCGCCAGCAGCTTCAGCGGGAGTTTTGAGCAGTACTTC
NA	TRBV25-1	TRBJ2-7	TRBD2	CASSDAASGAYEQYF	TGTGCCAGCAGTGACGCGGCTAGCGGGGCCTACGAGCAGTACTTC
once	TRBV5-1	TRBJ2-3	TRBD1	CASSRFTGQGADTQYF	TGCGCCAGCAGCCGGTTTACGGGACAGGGGGCTGATACGCAGTATTTT